This T cell receptor (beta chain) appears in the sequencing data of a study of T cells expressing NK-cell markers (dated by TCRdb to the early 2020s). Study-level background: About 8 donors provided sorted CD3+CD56+NKG2C+, CD3+CD56+NKG2C- and CD3+CD56-NKG2C+ T-cell subsets, whose TCR beta-chain repertoires were profiled. Among the eight sequenced donors, seven were HCMV-seropositive and one was HCMV-seronegative. Randomly selected healthy volunteers, three men and five women, were used as the eight sequenced donors. Illumina HiSeq 2000/2500, MiSeq or NextSeq was used to sequence libraries as 2 x 150 bp reads. Study-wide conclusions, independent of this receptor: It remained unclear whether the expanded NKG2C-expressing T cell clones were specific for HCMV antigens. Those dominant clonotypes were again the most abundant among CD3+CD56-NKG2C+ cells in a handful of donors, at about 25-65%. In six donors, the dominant CD3+CD56+NKG2C+ clonotypes ranked among the top 10 CD8+ clonotypes, making up 1.0-7.0% of CD8+ T cells.

Taken from cysteine to phenylalanine, the CDR3 has 12 residues. DNA for this receptor is not on file. CDR1 and CDR2, per the germline V gene, are SNHLY and FYNNEI. The sequencer listed for this sample is Illumina HiSeq 2000. 5'RACE template switching, by which a universal primer site and unique molecular identifiers were added, was used to make TCR beta cDNA libraries. Priming for cDNA synthesis came from the TCR beta constant segment, and two successive PCR amplification steps followed. As for how the authors treated the data: MIGEC handled demultiplexing of the reads and grouping by UMI, while MiTCR was used to assemble and quantify clonotypes. To exclude erroneous sequences, only TCR cDNA sequences supported by at least two reads were retained. The tcR package was used for downstream repertoire analysis, and clonotypes were matched across fractions by CDR3 nucleotide sequence plus V segment. VDJmatch was used to annotate antigen specificity against VDJdb, with one amino acid substitution in CDR3 permitted. After reprocessing by TCRdb, each CDR3 protein sequence is one entry, and no DNA is given. These V and J calls are TCRdb output, not the study's own analysis. This sample's table lists some 440,000 distinct CDR3 sequences. The ten top clones hold over 1.1% of the sample.

A commercial ELISA kit detecting HCMV-specific IgG in serum was used to determine HCMV serostatus. Ficoll density gradient centrifugation was used to isolate peripheral blood mononuclear cells from blood. As concerns this clonotype: No antigen is known for it.

This clonotype originated in a woman between 45 and 65 years old in good health. Donor details come from another sample of the same person, matched by shared clones. The chain is encoded by TRBV2 joined to TRBJ2-3; as DNA is missing, the TRBD2 call by TCRdb cannot be tested. The sequencing sample was made of blood T cells: a sorted CD56 or NKG2C T cell subset, CD4+ or CD8+ T cells, or bulk PBMC T cells (not recorded which). CDR3 reads: CASTTSSDTQYF.